Below, 31 T cell receptor beta chains from the same sample are listed, as sequenced in a study of blood T cells in healthy people across ages. For the second PCR, which ran for about 7 to 11 cycles, a sample-barcoded 5' primer and a J-beta primer mix were used. A single record per CDR3 protein comes from TCRdb applying MiXCR to the 5' RACE reads. The data contain roughly 2 million distinct CDR3 sequences, around 48% of them singletons. Sequenced material: blood. These receptors all stem from a woman aged 40 to 50 in good health.

This clonotype showed up just a few times. This chain uses TRBV13 with TRBJ2-5; D possibly matches TRBD1 or TRBD2 (6 bases each). Trimming cost V 9 bases and J 5 bases, with 13 bases left between them. CDR1 is PRHDT and CDR2 is FYEKMQ in the germline V gene (reference sequence). The CDR3 contains 12 residues. The CDR3 here is CASVGGSETQYF. The CDR3 coding sequence is TGTGCCAGTGTAGGGGGGAGCGAGACCCAGTACTTC.

The V and J genes are TRBV5-1 and TRBJ2-1; 8 nucleotides align to TRBD2. J gave up 5 bases and V 6 bases, and 7 bases lay outside the gene matches. Germline CDR1 is SGHRS and CDR2 is YFSETQ. The CDR3 is made up of 14 amino acids. The CDR3 nucleotides read TGCGCCAGCAAGCGGGGGCCCCCTAACAATGAGCAGTTCTTC. Protein sequence: CASKRGPPNNEQFF.

The chain uses TRBV6-6 and TRBJ2-3, with 8 bases matching TRBD2. Per the germline V gene, CDR1 is MNHNY and CDR2 is SVGAGI (reference sequence). The V and J ends lost 5 bases and 2 bases, in that order; junction bases with no gene match: 6. This CDR3 contains 15 residues. CDR3 amino acids: CASSPPGGYTDTQYF. CDR3 bases: TGTGCCAGCAGTCCCCCGGGGGGGTACACAGATACGCAGTATTTT.

J is TRBJ1-6 and V is TRBV20-1; TRBD1 matches at 7 bases. Germline V lookup: CDR1 DFQATT, CDR2 SNEGSKA (reference sequence). CDR3 length: 13 amino acids. V shed 3 bases and J 8 bases; nucleotides not matched to a gene: 4. CDR3 coding DNA: TGCAGTGCTAGGAGGACAGGAGATTCACCCCTCCACTTT. Translated, it gives CSARRTGDSPLHF.

V gene TRBV7-9 combines with J gene TRBJ2-3, with D possibly being TRBD1 or TRBD2 (5 bases each). The CDR3 runs to 15 residues. Germline CDR1 SEHNR, CDR2 FQNEAQ (reference sequence). V was clipped by 5 bases and J by 2 bases, with 14 bases between them. This CDR3 is CASSPRDGDTDTQYF. As DNA, the CDR3 is TGTGCCAGCAGCCCCCGGGACGGAGACACAGATACGCAGTATTTT.

This rearrangement joins TRBV27 to TRBJ1-2, with 10 nucleotides matching TRBD1. After removal of 4 bases from V and 6 bases from J, the junction contained 14 bases not matched to a gene. CDR1 and CDR2 (germline): MNHEY, SMNVEV (reference sequence). The CDR3 is 17 amino acids. CDR3 DNA: TGTGCCAGCAGTTCTTCCTCCGACAGGGGGCGGTTGAATGGCTACACCTTC. It specifies CASSSSSDRGRLNGYTF.

The J gene is TRBJ1-4, the V gene TRBV28; TRBD1 is a possible D gene (5 bases). Trimming left V 2 bases short and J 5 bases short, with 9 bases between. Germline loops: CDR1 MDHEN, CDR2 SYDVKM. The CDR3 totals 14 residues. The CDR3 is CASSLQGRNEKLFF. The CDR3, as DNA: TGTGCCAGCAGTTTACAGGGTAGAAATGAAAAACTGTTTTTT.

This clonotype was observed a handful of times. J is TRBJ1-4 and V is TRBV7-2; no firm D call. This CDR3 has 13 residues. The V and J ends lost 6 bases and 8 bases respectively, with 13 bases between them. CDR1 is SGHTA and CDR2 is FQGNSA in the germline V gene. The CDR3: CASRSASREKLFF. The CDR3 DNA reads as TGTGCCAGCAGATCCGCGTCGCGGGAAAAACTGTTTTTT.

This CDR3 reads CSARDIRGGVNYGYTF. DNA of the CDR3: TGCAGTGCTAGAGATATCCGGGGGGGGGTTAACTATGGCTACACCTTC. V usage is TRBV20-1 and J usage is TRBJ1-2, with a weak D call TRBD1 (5 bases). Trimming removed 0 bases at V and 1 base at J, with 15 bases between. The germline gives CDR1 DFQATT, CDR2 SNEGSKA (reference sequence). The CDR3 has 16 residues.

This clonotype appeared a few times. The gene calls are TRBV6-2 or TRBV6-3 and TRBJ2-5; perhaps D is TRBD1 or TRBD2 (5 bases each). Between the trimmed V and J ends, which lost 2 bases and 5 bases, there was a span of 15 bases. This CDR3 spans 15 amino acids. Germline CDR1 MNHEY, CDR2 SVGEGT. Here the CDR3 DNA reads TGTGCCAGCAGTTACGAGGGCAGGGTCTGGGAGACCCAGTACTTC. It encodes CASSYEGRVWETQYF.

The chain employs TRBV6-5 and TRBJ2-4, with D possibly being TRBD1 or TRBD2 (5 bases each). The end of the DNA is better explained by TRBJ2-7, so the J call may be wrong. CDR3 length equals 14 residues. CDR1 is MNHEY and CDR2 is SVGAGI in the germline V gene. The CDR3 region has the DNA TGTGCCAGCAGTTGGGACGCCCTTACCTACGAGCAGTACTTC. Protein product: CASSWDALTYEQYF.

The V and J genes are TRBV10-2 and TRBJ2-5; D perhaps matches TRBD1 (5 bases). Trimming left V 8 bases short and J 2 bases short, with 12 bases between. The CDR3 has 13 residues. The germline gives CDR1 WSHSY, CDR2 SAAADI. CDR3 sequence: CASLRGVQETQYF. The CDR3 nucleotides read TGCGCCAGCCTAAGGGGTGTACAAGAGACCCAGTACTTC.

This clonotype came up a few times. V gene TRBV20-1 combines with J gene TRBJ1-5, with 7 bases fitting TRBD1. The germline gives CDR1 DFQATT, CDR2 SNEGSKA (reference sequence). Losses at the gene ends were 3 bases for V and 3 bases for J; bases not matched to a gene: 5. CDR3 length: 14 residues. This CDR3 reads CSASNRGNNQPQHF. As DNA, the CDR3 is TGCAGTGCTAGTAACAGGGGCAACAATCAGCCCCAGCATTTT.

Only one count was recorded for this clonotype. The chain recombines TRBV20-1 with TRBJ1-2, with 8 bases identical to TRBD1. The CDR3 sequence is 14 residues long. V shed 4 bases and J 6 bases; nucleotides not matched to a gene: 10. Germline assignment: CDR1 DFQATT and CDR2 SNEGSKA (reference sequence). This CDR3 reads CSATLSDRGDGYTF. CDR3 in DNA: TGCAGTGCTACCCTATCAGACAGGGGCGATGGCTACACCTTC.

This chain uses TRBV21-1 with TRBJ2-4; the table's D call, TRBD2, was not checked against the DNA. TRBV21-1 is labeled a pseudogene. The length of the CDR3 is 16 residues. CDR3 nucleotides: TGTGCCAGCAGCCTGCTTGTACTAGCCCTTCAAGAGACCCAGTATTTC. Encoded protein: CASSLLVLALQETQYF.

This clonotype was counted between two and nine times. The rearrangement joins TRBV28 to TRBJ2-4; 10 bases map to TRBD1. The CDR3 is made up of 14 amino acids. Per germline, CDR1 MDHEN and CDR2 SYDVKM. After removal of 10 bases from V and 9 bases from J, the junction contained 12 bases not matched to a gene. CDR3 sequence: CATISGQGGRIQYF. The CDR3 DNA reads as TGTGCCACCATCTCAGGACAGGGGGGACGCATTCAGTACTTC.

V is TRBV27 and J is TRBJ2-7; TRBD1 might be the D (6 bases). The closer fit of TRBJ2-5 to the DNA end suggests the J call may be wrong. The CDR3 covers 14 residues. The germline V gene encodes CDR1 MNHEY and CDR2 SMNVEV (reference sequence). The CDR3, as DNA: TGTGCCAGCAGGATGACAGGAAGTTGGGAGACCCAGTACTTC. It encodes CASRMTGSWETQYF.

CDR3 in DNA: TGCAGTTCCCACGGGACAGGAAGCACAGATACGCAGTATTTT. The encoded protein is CSSHGTGSTDTQYF. The rearrangement links TRBV29-1 to TRBJ2-3; TRBD1 aligns across 8 bases. Per the germline V gene, CDR1 is SQVTM and CDR2 is ANQGSEA. The CDR3 totals 14 residues.

The chain couples TRBV5-1 to TRBJ2-5, with D perhaps matching TRBD2 (5 bases). The germline V gene has CDR1 SGHRS and CDR2 YFSETQ. The CDR3 runs to 16 residues. The V and J ends lost 0 bases and 2 bases respectively, with 14 bases between them. DNA of the CDR3: TGCGCCAGCAGCTTGGCCCCCTCGGGATCACAAGAGACCCAGTACTTC. Protein: CASSLAPSGSQETQYF. Full variable domain (outside the CDR3, taken from reference TRBV5-1 and TRBJ2-5): KAGVTQTPRYLIKTRGQQVTLSCSPISGHRSVSWYQQTPGQGLQFLFEYFSETQRNKGNFPGRFSGRQFSNSRSEMNVSTLELGDSALYLCASSLAPSGSQETQYFGPGTRLLVL.

The chain employs TRBV18 and TRBJ2-1, with 9 bases that match TRBD2. Germline-derived CDR1 and CDR2 are KGHSH and LQKENI. This CDR3 is 14 amino acids long. After removal of 0 bases from V and 7 bases from J, the junction contained 1 base not matched to a gene. CDR3 nucleotides: TGTGCCAGCTCACCACCCACTAGCGGGAATGAGCAGTTCTTC. It yields the protein CASSPPTSGNEQFF.

This clonotype was counted a few times. The rearrangement uses TRBV28 and TRBJ1-2; a possible D gene is TRBD1 (5 bases). Germline CDR1 is MDHEN and CDR2 is SYDVKM. V was clipped by 6 bases and J by 4 bases, with 15 bases between them. The CDR3 has 14 amino acids. DNA for the CDR3: TGTGCCAGCAGACTACCGGGACCCTTCTATGGCTACACCTTC. Amino acids: CASRLPGPFYGYTF.

The chain has TRBV29-1 and TRBJ1-2; no reliable D call. Looked up from germline, CDR1 is SQVTM and CDR2 is ANQGSEA. V dropped 2 bases and J dropped 8 bases, with 15 bases sitting between them. CDR3 length: 13 amino acids. This CDR3 reads CSVERGLSGGYTF. In DNA form, the CDR3 reads TGCAGCGTTGAACGCGGACTGTCCGGGGGCTACACCTTC. Variable domain in full (rest from reference TRBV29-1 and TRBJ1-2): SAVISQKPSRDICQRGTSLTIQCQVDSQVTMMFWYRQQPGQSLTLIATANQGSEATYESGFVIDKFPISRPNLTFSTLTVSNMSPEDSSIYLCSVERGLSGGYTFGSGTRLTVV.

The chain joins TRBV4-1 to TRBJ2-7; no clear D gene. The CDR3 has 12 residues. V lost 1 base to trimming and J lost 5 bases, with 6 bases between them. Germline CDR1 MGHRA, CDR2 YSYEKL. In DNA, the CDR3 is TGCGCCAGCAGCCAAGGCCCCAACGAGCAGTACTTC. Translation gives CASSQGPNEQYF.

This clonotype has only a few counts. The chain couples TRBV7-3 to TRBJ2-1, with 12 nucleotides matching TRBD2. Germline loops: CDR1 SGHTA, CDR2 FQGTGA. CDR3 size: 17 residues. V gave up 4 bases and J gave up 5 bases; unmatched junction bases: 9. The CDR3 coding sequence is TGTGCCAGCAGCTCCACTAGCGGGGGGCGTGGAAACAATGAGCAGTTCTTC. Residues: CASSSTSGGRGNNEQFF.

This rearrangement joins TRBV20-1 to TRBJ2-1; maybe TRBD2 (5 bases). The CDR3 is 13 amino acids. Per the germline V gene, CDR1 is DFQATT and CDR2 is SNEGSKA (reference sequence). Trimming pared 8 bases from V and 2 bases from J, leaving 13 bases between. CDR3 bases: TGCAGTACTCGGAGGTCCGCCTACAATGAGCAGTTCTTC. This sequence encodes CSTRRSAYNEQFF.

Only a few counts were recorded for this clonotype. The chain employs TRBV20-1 and TRBJ2-4; 7 nucleotides match TRBD2. Matching the DNA end better, TRBJ2-7 makes the J call doubtful. The CDR3 has 13 residues. Germline CDR1 is DFQATT and CDR2 is SNEGSKA (reference sequence). The CDR3 region has the DNA TGCAGTGCTAGCTATTCGGGGGGCTACGAGCAGTACTTC. Translating gives CSASYSGGYEQYF.

Ten or more counts support this clonotype. This rearrangement joins TRBV7-2 to TRBJ2-5; 7 positions agree with TRBD1. The CDR3 loop spans 15 amino acids. CDR1 is SGHTA and CDR2 is FQGNSA in the germline V gene. V shed 1 base and J 4 bases; nucleotides not matched to a gene: 6. The CDR3 region is CASSLGDRRGETQYF. CDR3 DNA: TGTGCCAGCAGCTTAGGGGACAGAAGGGGAGAGACCCAGTACTTC. The variable domain in full, completed from reference TRBV7-2 and TRBJ2-5, reads GAGVSQSPSNKVTEKGKDVELRCDPISGHTALYWYRQSLGQGLEFLIYFQGNSAPDKSGLPSDRFSAERTGGSVSTLTIQRTQQEDSAVYLCASSLGDRRGETQYFGPGTRLLVL.

The chain uses TRBV7-9 and TRBJ2-3; D is possibly TRBD1 or TRBD2 (6 bases each). The germline CDR1 and CDR2 sequences are SEHNR and FQNEAQ (reference sequence). The CDR3 sequence is 19 residues long. Trimming left V 5 bases short and J 2 bases short, with 26 bases between. CDR3 region: CASSNMRGEPAGYTDTQYF. The CDR3 nucleotides are TGTGCCAGCAGCAACATGAGGGGGGAGCCTGCGGGGTACACAGATACGCAGTATTTT.

J is TRBJ2-3 and V is TRBV24-1; D perhaps matches TRBD1 (6 bases). This CDR3 is built from 14 residues. V lost 4 bases, J lost 4 bases, and 11 bases lay in between. CDR1 is KGHDR and CDR2 is SFDVKD in the germline V gene. In DNA, the CDR3 is TGTGCCACCAGTGACACACAGGGCCCAGATACGCAGTATTTT. This encodes CATSDTQGPDTQYF.

The chain employs TRBV2 and TRBJ2-3; 8 bases line up with TRBD2. Germline assignment: CDR1 SNHLY and CDR2 FYNNEI. The CDR3 is 15 residues long. Losses at the gene ends were 5 bases for V and 4 bases for J; bases not matched to a gene: 8. CDR3 in DNA: TGTGCCAGCAGTTTTTCTTTCGGGGGGGCAGATACGCAGTATTTT. It yields the protein CASSFSFGGADTQYF.

This clonotype was found a few times. The chain has TRBV7-9 and TRBJ1-2; maybe TRBD1 (6 bases). Trimming cost V 5 bases and J 2 bases, with 12 bases left between them. This CDR3 is built from 14 residues. Germline V lookup: CDR1 SEHNR, CDR2 FQNEAQ (reference sequence). For the CDR3, the DNA is TGTGCCAGCAGCACAGGACAGAGAAACTATGGCTACACCTTC. Its protein product is CASSTGQRNYGYTF.